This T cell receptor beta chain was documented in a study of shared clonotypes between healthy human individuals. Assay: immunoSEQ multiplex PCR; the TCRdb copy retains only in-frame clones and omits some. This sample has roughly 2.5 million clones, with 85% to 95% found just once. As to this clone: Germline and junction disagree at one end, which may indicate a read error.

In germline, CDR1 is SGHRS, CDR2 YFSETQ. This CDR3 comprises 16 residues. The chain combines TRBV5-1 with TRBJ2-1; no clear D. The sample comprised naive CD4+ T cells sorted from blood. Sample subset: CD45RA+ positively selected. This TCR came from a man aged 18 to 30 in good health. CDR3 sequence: CASSFLAGWSYNEQFF. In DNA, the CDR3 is TGTGCCAGCAGCTTTCTGGCAGGCTGGTCCTACAATGAGCAGTTCTTC.